This T cell receptor (beta chain) comes out of a study of blood T cell repertoires in COVID-19. Study-wide background: Samples representing acute and convalescent COVID-19 were sourced from the United States, Italy and Spain.

Original analysis: For nucleated cells, counts were estimated from reference gene primer amplification. Clones were read by immunoSEQ multiplex PCR, and TCRdb kept only the in-frame ones, dropping some. Clone size and V and J calls were adopted from that table, with D and trimming inferred from the DNA. The sample lists 210,000 or so clones, about 90% seen once, with approximately 1.2% in the top ten. CDR1 is LNHDA, CDR2 SQIVND, per germline (reference sequence). Germline trimming cut 8 bases from V and 4 bases from J; bases unmatched to any gene: 12. This CDR3 is 18 amino acids long. The rearrangement uses TRBV19 and TRBJ2-1; 15 positions match TRBD2. Material: peripheral blood. The TCR was taken from a young man with acute or convalescent COVID-19. DNA for the CDR3: TGTGCCAGTCAATCCTGGACTAGCGGGAGGGCCGGGTACAATGAGCAGTTCTTC. Protein product: CASQSWTSGRAGYNEQFF. The full variable domain, completed using reference TRBV19 and TRBJ2-1, is DGGITQSPKYLFRKEGQNVTLSCEQNLNHDAMYWYRQDPGQGLRLIYYSQIVNDFQKGDIAEGYSVSREKKESFPLTVTSAQKNPTAFYLCASQSWTSGRAGYNEQFFGPGTRLTVL.